These T cell receptor beta chains were read from a single sample in a study of post-analysis software for immune sequencing data. MiXCR, run by TCRdb on the PCR reads, gives a single entry per CDR3 protein. Of hundreds of thousands of distinct CDR3 sequences in the sample, about 40% were seen once. The sequenced sample was blood. These receptors were collected from a girl under 18 with multiple sclerosis. Both conserved end residues are part of each CDR3. Fields, in order: J gene, clone size, D gene, V gene, CDR3 DNA, CDR3 protein. A D gene is named only where the DNA matches it firmly. Size is omitted from some rows. Given values are once, few, many or a class for expanded clones.

j_gene: TRBJ1-2
abundance: NA
d_gene: NA
v_gene: TRBV12-3/TRBV12-4
CDR3nt: TGTGCCAGCAGTTTAACAGGACCCCTCTATGGCTACACCTTC
CDR3aa: CASSLTGPLYGYTF

j_gene: TRBJ2-7
abundance: NA
d_gene: TRBD2
v_gene: TRBV5-1
CDR3nt: TGCGCCAGCAGCCATGGACTAGCGGGAGGGTCGGACGAGCAGTACTTC
CDR3aa: CASSHGLAGGSDEQYF

j_gene: TRBJ1-2
abundance: NA
d_gene: NA
v_gene: TRBV4-1
CDR3nt: TGCGCCAGCAGCCACGCTCTCGATAACTATGGCTACACCTTC
CDR3aa: CASSHALDNYGYTF

j_gene: TRBJ2-1
abundance: few
d_gene: NA
v_gene: TRBV7-9
CDR3nt: TGTGCCAGCAGCCCCCAGCGGCAGTACAATGAGCAGTTCTTC
CDR3aa: CASSPQRQYNEQFF

j_gene: TRBJ2-5
abundance: NA
d_gene: NA
v_gene: TRBV5-6
CDR3nt: TGTGCCAGCAGCCTGGGGCCTGAAGAGACCCAGTACTTC
CDR3aa: CASSLGPEETQYF

j_gene: TRBJ2-1
abundance: few
d_gene: NA
v_gene: TRBV5-1
CDR3nt: TGCGCCAGCGGGCCAGGGGACAATGAGCAGTTCTTC
CDR3aa: CASGPGDNEQFF

j_gene: TRBJ1-2
abundance: once
d_gene: TRBD1
v_gene: TRBV3-1
CDR3nt: TGTGCCAGCAGCTCAGCGACAGGGTTTGACTATGGCTACACCTTC
CDR3aa: CASSSATGFDYGYTF

j_gene: TRBJ1-2
abundance: NA
d_gene: NA
v_gene: TRBV2
CDR3nt: TGTGCCAGCAGGGATGACAAGCTCTATGGCTACACCTTC
CDR3aa: CASRDDKLYGYTF

j_gene: TRBJ2-6
abundance: few
d_gene: TRBD1
v_gene: TRBV7-2
CDR3nt: TGTGCCAGCAGCTCGTTTAAGGGGGCGAGAGTGGCCAACGTCCTGACTTTC
CDR3aa: CASSSFKGARVANVLTF

j_gene: TRBJ2-7
abundance: NA
d_gene: NA
v_gene: TRBV10-3
CDR3nt: TGTGCCAGGAAAAACGGTCAAGGGGGGGTCTACGAGCAGTACTTC
CDR3aa: CARKNGQGGVYEQYF

j_gene: TRBJ2-7
abundance: NA
d_gene: NA
v_gene: TRBV12-3/TRBV12-4
CDR3nt: TGTGCCAGCAGTTTAGGCATCAATGGCGAGCAGTACTTC
CDR3aa: CASSLGINGEQYF

j_gene: TRBJ2-4
abundance: NA
d_gene: TRBD2
v_gene: TRBV12-3/TRBV12-4
CDR3nt: TGTGCCAGCAGTAGCAGCGGGAGGGCCCAGGAGCAGTACTTC
CDR3aa: CASSSSGRAQEQYF

j_gene: TRBJ2-7
abundance: NA
d_gene: TRBD1
v_gene: TRBV29-1
CDR3nt: TGCAGCGTTACCGGGACAGCGAGCTCCTACGAGCAGTACTTC
CDR3aa: CSVTGTASSYEQYF

j_gene: TRBJ1-1
abundance: few
d_gene: TRBD1
v_gene: TRBV12-3/TRBV12-4
CDR3nt: TGTGCCAGCAGGTTGGACAGGGGGAACACTGAAGCTTTCTTT
CDR3aa: CASRLDRGNTEAFF

j_gene: TRBJ2-1
abundance: few
d_gene: TRBD2
v_gene: TRBV12-3/TRBV12-4
CDR3nt: TGTGCCAGCAGGACTAGCGGGATTTCAAATGAGCAGTTCTTC
CDR3aa: CASRTSGISNEQFF

j_gene: TRBJ2-5
abundance: few
d_gene: NA
v_gene: TRBV12-3/TRBV12-4
CDR3nt: TGTGCCAGCAGTTTGGGGACTACCCAGTACTTC
CDR3aa: CASSLGTTQYF

j_gene: TRBJ1-2
abundance: few
d_gene: NA
v_gene: TRBV4-1
CDR3nt: TGCGCCAGCAGCGGTCGGGACCTCCGTGGGTATGGCTACACCTTC
CDR3aa: CASSGRDLRGYGYTF

j_gene: TRBJ2-3
abundance: few
d_gene: NA
v_gene: TRBV6-4
CDR3nt: TGTGCCAGCAGTGACGGCCGGGGGAGCACAGATACGCAGTATTTT
CDR3aa: CASSDGRGSTDTQYF

j_gene: TRBJ1-2
abundance: NA
d_gene: NA
v_gene: TRBV6-5
CDR3nt: TGTGCCAGCAGTTACCGACCCAATAAGGAGTTAGTCTATGGCTACACCTTC
CDR3aa: CASSYRPNKELVYGYTF

j_gene: TRBJ2-5
abundance: NA
d_gene: TRBD2
v_gene: TRBV5-1
CDR3nt: TGCGCCAGCAGCTTGGCCGCGACTAGCGGAGAGACCCAGTACTTC
CDR3aa: CASSLAATSGETQYF

j_gene: TRBJ1-2
abundance: few
d_gene: TRBD1
v_gene: TRBV6-5
CDR3nt: TGTGCCAGCAGCCCAAGACAGGGACCTTATGGCTACACCTTC
CDR3aa: CASSPRQGPYGYTF

j_gene: TRBJ1-1
abundance: few
d_gene: NA
v_gene: TRBV20-1
CDR3nt: TGCAGTGCTGCCAAGCCGGGACTTAACACTGAAGCTTTCTTT
CDR3aa: CSAAKPGLNTEAFF

j_gene: TRBJ2-1
abundance: NA
d_gene: NA
v_gene: TRBV10-3
CDR3nt: TGTGCCATCAGTGGGGACAATGAGCAGTTCTTC
CDR3aa: CAISGDNEQFF

j_gene: TRBJ2-1
abundance: NA
d_gene: NA
v_gene: TRBV29-1
CDR3nt: TGCAGCATTGTGGGGACCTCCTACAATGAGCAGTTCTTC
CDR3aa: CSIVGTSYNEQFF

j_gene: TRBJ2-1
abundance: few
d_gene: NA
v_gene: TRBV20-1
CDR3nt: TGCAGTGCTAGTACAGGGGACTACCCCTACAATGAGCAGTTCTTC
CDR3aa: CSASTGDYPYNEQFF

j_gene: TRBJ2-6
abundance: NA
d_gene: NA
v_gene: TRBV4-1
CDR3nt: TGCGCCAGCAGCCAAGGGGGGGCCAGACTCCGGAGCCCTGGGGCCAACGTCCTGACTTTC
CDR3aa: CASSQGGARLRSPGANVLTF

j_gene: TRBJ2-7
abundance: NA
d_gene: TRBD2
v_gene: TRBV20-1
CDR3nt: TGCAGTGCTAGAGACTCGGGACTAGCGGGACTCGAGCAGTACTTC
CDR3aa: CSARDSGLAGLEQYF

j_gene: TRBJ2-7
abundance: NA
d_gene: NA
v_gene: TRBV5-1
CDR3nt: TGCGCCAGCAGCTTTAACAGCCGCGACGAGCAGTACTTC
CDR3aa: CASSFNSRDEQYF

j_gene: TRBJ2-7
abundance: NA
d_gene: NA
v_gene: TRBV12-3/TRBV12-4
CDR3nt: TGTGCCAGCAGTTTAAGTCCTCGGACCGACGTCGAGCAGTACTTC
CDR3aa: CASSLSPRTDVEQYF

j_gene: TRBJ2-7
abundance: NA
d_gene: NA
v_gene: TRBV4-1
CDR3nt: TGCGCCAGCAGCCACAGGACATCTATCCCCTACGAGCAGTACTTC
CDR3aa: CASSHRTSIPYEQYF

j_gene: TRBJ2-3
abundance: NA
d_gene: TRBD2
v_gene: TRBV27
CDR3nt: TGTGCCAGCAGTACCCCGGGACTAGCGGGAGGGAATACGCAGTATTTT
CDR3aa: CASSTPGLAGGNTQYF

j_gene: TRBJ2-1
abundance: NA
d_gene: TRBD1
v_gene: TRBV5-1
CDR3nt: TGCGCCAGCAGCGGGGGACAGGGGGCGGATGAGCAGTTCTTC
CDR3aa: CASSGGQGADEQFF

j_gene: TRBJ1-2
abundance: NA
d_gene: NA
v_gene: TRBV12-3/TRBV12-4
CDR3nt: TGTGCCAGCAGTTTAGGTATCACAGCTTGGCGGTTTGGCGGCTACACCTTC
CDR3aa: CASSLGITAWRFGGYTF

j_gene: TRBJ2-7
abundance: NA
d_gene: TRBD2
v_gene: TRBV30
CDR3nt: TGTGCCGGGGGACTAGAATTCTACGAGCAGTACTTC
CDR3aa: CAGGLEFYEQYF

j_gene: TRBJ2-1
abundance: NA
d_gene: NA
v_gene: TRBV7-7
CDR3nt: TGTGCTAGCAGCTCATTAGAGTCCGCTAATGAGCAGTTCTTC
CDR3aa: CASSSLESANEQFF

j_gene: TRBJ1-1
abundance: NA
d_gene: NA
v_gene: TRBV5-1
CDR3nt: TGCGCCAGCGGCTTGGGGAGCCGGCCAGGGGTCACTGAAGCTTTCTTT
CDR3aa: CASGLGSRPGVTEAFF